The rows below give T cell receptor beta chains drawn from one sample of a study of HIV-infected patients and healthy controls. TCRdb re-analysed the 5' RACE reads in MiXCR, keeping a single row per CDR3 protein. The sample lists around 18,000 distinct CDR3 sequences; roughly 17% were seen once. Material for sequencing was CD8+ T cells from blood. The receptors here all came from a human donor in good health. The CDR3 runs from the conserved cysteine through the conserved F or W. The D gene is left open where the match is weak.

j_gene,v_gene,d_gene,CDR3aa
TRBJ2-3,TRBV9,TRBD1,CASSPGGTGVTDTQYF
TRBJ2-3,TRBV19,TRBD2,CASSTRAGVTDTQYF
TRBJ1-4,TRBV9,-,CASSPGRGTNEKLFF
TRBJ1-2,TRBV12-3/TRBV12-4,-,CASSPITGNLYGYTF
TRBJ2-5,TRBV7-9,TRBD2,CASSSRRLADQETQYF
TRBJ2-5,TRBV28,TRBD1,CASSFEGQGSEETQYF
TRBJ2-1,TRBV4-3,TRBD1,CASSQEATGGIGEQFF
TRBJ2-7,TRBV20-1,-,CSARLIMHEQYF
TRBJ2-7,TRBV6-2/TRBV6-3,-,CASTSGVGSGLSSYEQYF
TRBJ2-1,TRBV12-5,-,CASGLVTPLAGSSYNEQFF
TRBJ1-5,TRBV19,-,CASSIGGEPQHF
TRBJ1-1,TRBV2,-,CASVQGPEAFF
TRBJ2-6,TRBV7-9,TRBD1,CASSRDRAGANVLTF
TRBJ1-5,TRBV19,-,CASSMRLGGDQPQHF
TRBJ1-2,TRBV10-2,-,CASGPGEDYGYTF
TRBJ1-5,TRBV7-8,-,CASSSQAGGNQPQHF
TRBJ1-1,TRBV5-5,-,CASSLAELRGAMNTEAFF
TRBJ2-6,TRBV6-2/TRBV6-3,TRBD1,CASSPPGQGLSGANVLTF
TRBJ2-1,TRBV7-8,TRBD2,CASSSTSGGHNEQFF
TRBJ1-1,TRBV12-3/TRBV12-4,-,CASSYRQAAEAFF
TRBJ1-5,TRBV4-3,-,CASSQDAGNSNQPQHF
TRBJ1-4,TRBV27,-,CASSLGQNEKLFF
TRBJ1-2,TRBV19,-,CASSMYREIIYGYTF
TRBJ1-4,TRBV4-3,-,CASSQDIRRETNEKLFF
TRBJ1-1,TRBV20-1,-,CSARENTEAFF
TRBJ2-4,TRBV20-1,TRBD1,CSAKEGQGVKNIQYF
TRBJ2-7,TRBV4-3,-,CASSQRGQSYEQYF
TRBJ2-3,TRBV11-1,-,CASSSDSPGDTQYF
TRBJ1-5,TRBV20-1,-,CLIFPPQHF
TRBJ2-7,TRBV6-5,-,CASSYGQGSSHEQYF
TRBJ2-7,TRBV11-2,-,CASSSRAGEQYF
TRBJ2-2,TRBV21-1,-,CASSKALHPDRGSATNTGELFF
TRBJ2-5,TRBV4-2,TRBD2,CASSQEKLAGETQYF